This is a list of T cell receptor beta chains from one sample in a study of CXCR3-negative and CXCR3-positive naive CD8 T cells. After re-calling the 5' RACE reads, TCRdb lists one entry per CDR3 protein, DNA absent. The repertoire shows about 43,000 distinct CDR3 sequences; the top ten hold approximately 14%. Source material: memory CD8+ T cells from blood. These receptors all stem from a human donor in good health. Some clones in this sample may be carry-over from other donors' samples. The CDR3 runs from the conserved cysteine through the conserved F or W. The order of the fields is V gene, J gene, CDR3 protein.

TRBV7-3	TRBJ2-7	CASSPIGGGSLEQYF
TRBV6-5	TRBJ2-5	CASSYSYQETQYF
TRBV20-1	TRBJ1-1	CSAVWGEGTEAFF
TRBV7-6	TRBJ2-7	CASSFGTSGAYEQYF
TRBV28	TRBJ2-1	CASSLTPTDYNEQFF
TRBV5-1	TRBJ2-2	CASSSGQGAPQGELFF
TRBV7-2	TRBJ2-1	CASSFWDNEQFF
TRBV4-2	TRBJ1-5	CASSQDWGVQPQHF
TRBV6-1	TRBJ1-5	CASSEFRDNLGNQPQHF
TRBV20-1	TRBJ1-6	CSARDLQGNSPLHF
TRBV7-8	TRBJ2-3	CASSLSGTVHRF
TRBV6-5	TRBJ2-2	CASSSSGELFF
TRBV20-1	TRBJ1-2	CSARAGSNYGYTF
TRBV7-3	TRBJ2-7	CASSLIRSDEQYF
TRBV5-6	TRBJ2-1	CASSSPRDRGWDEQFF
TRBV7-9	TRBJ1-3	CASSLFSGFGYSGNTIYF
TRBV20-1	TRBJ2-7	CSAKVTAYEQYF
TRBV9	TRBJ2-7	CASSVADGWGYEQYF
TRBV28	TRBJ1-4	CASSFIQSTNEKLFF
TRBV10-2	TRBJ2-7	CASRGGEGEQYF
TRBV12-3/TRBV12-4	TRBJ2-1	CASRVGLATYNEQFF
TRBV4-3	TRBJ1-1	CASSQDTGGFSNTEAFF
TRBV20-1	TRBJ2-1	CSAPGRRSYNEQFF
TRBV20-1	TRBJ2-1	CSARDRGDYNEQFF
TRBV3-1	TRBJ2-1	CASSQDRVYYNEQFF
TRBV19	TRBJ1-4	CASSTGEYEKLFF